The source of this T cell receptor beta chain is a study of blood T cell repertoires in COVID-19. Study background: The samples span acute and convalescent COVID-19 from the United States, Italy and Spain. The cDNA or gDNA used as material had been derived from T cells, B-cell-depleted T cells, or PBMCs.

Germline CDR1 and CDR2: KGHSH and LQKENI. This CDR3 is 14 amino acids long. Trimming took off 3 bases at V and 1 base at J, with 9 bases between the two ends. Source study methods: Cell counts per sample came from amplifying reference gene primers. Data came from immunoSEQ multiplex PCR; TCRdb stores just in-frame clones and leaves some out. V and J calls and clone size are as listed in that table; D and trimming were resolved from the DNA. The sample has around 390,000 clones; 80% to 90% are singletons. This sequence joins TRBV18 and TRBJ1-2; D is ambiguous. This sequence originates from a woman in her forties or fifties who had recovered from COVID-19. Sequencing was done on a sample of PBMCs or T cells enriched from blood (not recorded which). CDR3 protein: CASSPADLNYGYTF. The DNA for the CDR3 is TGTGCCAGCTCACCCGCAGATCTTAACTATGGCTACACCTTC.